The present TCR beta chain was sequenced within a study of chemoradiotherapy in HPV16-positive cancers. The study, taken as a whole, reports: Candidate HPV-specific clones and E7-related TCR motifs grew in tumor during treatment.

Germline V gene lookup returns CDR1 MNHNS and CDR2 SASEGT. Losses at the gene ends were 4 bases for V and 4 bases for J; bases not matched to a gene: 10. The CDR3 runs to 16 residues. Clones were read by immunoSEQ multiplex PCR, and TCRdb kept only the in-frame ones, dropping some. The repertoire holds around 780 clones, with roughly 92% as singletons. A word on this clone: Its antigen is as yet unknown.

The material sequenced was tumor tissue, taken from a patient who underwent chemoradiotherapy. This TCR was recovered from a human donor with HPV-associated anogenital cancer. The rearrangement joins TRBV6-1 to TRBJ1-5; 7 bases are a match to TRBD1. Written as DNA, the CDR3 is TGTGCCAGCAGTGCAACAGGGACAGCCTATAATCAGCCCCAGCATTTT. Protein product: CASSATGTAYNQPQHF.